The entry that follows covers one T cell receptor beta chain sequence. Its antigen is not known. This may be a read error, as it is one base from a much larger clone. Primers used in a second PCR of roughly 7 to 12 cycles were a sample-barcoded 5' primer and a J-beta primer mix. TCRdb analysed the 5' RACE reads with MiXCR anew, one entry per CDR3 protein. Of hundreds of thousands of distinct CDR3 sequences listed, over 40% are singletons. Germline lookup yields CDR1 MNHNS and CDR2 SASEGT. The CDR3 contains 16 residues. These data originate in a study of blood T cells in healthy people across ages. General study results and limits: It was not possible, with unsorted PBMCs, to conclusively compare naive and antigen-experienced cells. No one knew whether donors had CMV, which possibly confounded expanded clonotype changes.

The study recruited healthy Caucasian donors from Russia who were aged roughly 6 to 95. Researchers collected about 10 milliliters of peripheral blood from every single donor. V usage is TRBV6-1 and J usage is TRBJ2-1; D possibly corresponds to TRBD2 (6 bases). The J call may be mistaken, given a closer DNA end match to TRBJ2-7. The specimen was blood. The receptor was isolated from a woman at least 80 years old in good health. The CDR3 reads CASVSGRLPESNEQYF. CDR3 nucleotide sequence: TGTGCCAGCGTCAGCGGGCGACTACCCGAGTCGAATGAGCAGTACTTC.